Listed below are T cell receptor beta chains from one sample, sequenced in a study of OX40 agonist ivuxolimab in advanced cancers. The protocol was immunoSEQ multiplex PCR, while the TCRdb copy is restricted to in-frame clones and leaves out a portion. The sample has roughly 30,000 clones, 75% to 90% seen once. The sequencing here drew on CD4+ or CD8+ T cells sorted from blood, taken in a trial of the OX40 agonist ivuxolimab. These receptors originate from an adult with an advanced solid tumor such as melanoma, head and neck, liver or kidney cancer. Each CDR3 is given with its conserved first and last residue. Fields, in order: V gene, clone size, D gene, J gene, CDR3 DNA, CDR3 protein. The D gene is left open where the match is weak. The listing skips clone size in some rows; elsewhere it reads once, few, many or a size class.

v_gene: TRBV27
abundance: once
d_gene: TRBD2
j_gene: TRBJ2-2
CDR3nt: TGTGCCAGCAGTCTGATGCCGGGACTAGCGGGGGAGCTGTTTTTT
CDR3aa: CASSLMPGLAGELFF

v_gene: TRBV27
abundance: -
d_gene: TRBD2
j_gene: TRBJ2-3
CDR3nt: TGTGCCAGCAGTTTATCGACGGGACTAGCGGAAGATACGCAGTATTTT
CDR3aa: CASSLSTGLAEDTQYF

v_gene: TRBV29-1
abundance: -
d_gene: -
j_gene: TRBJ2-1
CDR3nt: TGCAGCGTTGAGGGACATGGCTCCTACAATGAGCAGTTCTTC
CDR3aa: CSVEGHGSYNEQFF

v_gene: TRBV27
abundance: -
d_gene: -
j_gene: TRBJ2-2
CDR3nt: TGTGCCAGCAGTTTCGTAGCGTCGAACACCGGGGAGCTGTTTTTT
CDR3aa: CASSFVASNTGELFF

v_gene: TRBV29-1
abundance: -
d_gene: TRBD1
j_gene: TRBJ1-4
CDR3nt: TGCAGCGTTGAAGACGGCAGGGGGCCGGGTTATGAAAAACTGTTTTTT
CDR3aa: CSVEDGRGPGYEKLFF

v_gene: TRBV13
abundance: -
d_gene: TRBD1
j_gene: TRBJ1-2
CDR3nt: TGTGCCAGCAGCTCAAACAGGGGTGGCGGTGGCTACACCTTC
CDR3aa: CASSSNRGGGGYTF

v_gene: TRBV28
abundance: -
d_gene: -
j_gene: TRBJ2-1
CDR3nt: TGTGCCAGCAGTGGACGGAGGACGGAATACAATGAGCAGTTCTTC
CDR3aa: CASSGRRTEYNEQFF

v_gene: TRBV6-4
abundance: -
d_gene: TRBD2
j_gene: TRBJ2-3
CDR3nt: TGTGCCAGCGGCGATAGCGGGAGTGGCACAGATACGCAGTATTTT
CDR3aa: CASGDSGSGTDTQYF

v_gene: TRBV6-5
abundance: -
d_gene: -
j_gene: TRBJ2-1
CDR3nt: TGTGCCAGCAACCGGGAACTATCGGACAATGAGCAGTTCTTC
CDR3aa: CASNRELSDNEQFF

v_gene: TRBV9
abundance: once
d_gene: -
j_gene: TRBJ2-2
CDR3nt: TGTGCCAGCAGCGTAGGTGCGGGGCCCGGGGAGCTGTTTTTT
CDR3aa: CASSVGAGPGELFF

v_gene: TRBV6-1
abundance: -
d_gene: -
j_gene: TRBJ2-5
CDR3nt: TGTGCCACCCGAGGTGGGGGTGGTAGTCGTTCCCAGTACTTC
CDR3aa: CATRGGGGSRSQYF

v_gene: TRBV6-6
abundance: -
d_gene: -
j_gene: TRBJ2-7
CDR3nt: TGTGCCAGCAGTTATCGGGTGTACGAGCAGTACTTC
CDR3aa: CASSYRVYEQYF

v_gene: TRBV7-3
abundance: -
d_gene: TRBD1
j_gene: TRBJ2-3
CDR3nt: TGTGCCAGCAGCTTAACGAGACAGGGAAGAGATACGCAGTATTTT
CDR3aa: CASSLTRQGRDTQYF

v_gene: TRBV9
abundance: few
d_gene: -
j_gene: TRBJ2-7
CDR3nt: TGTGCCAGCAGCCTTGGGGGCGGAGTCTACGAGCAGTACTTC
CDR3aa: CASSLGGGVYEQYF

v_gene: TRBV6-4
abundance: -
d_gene: TRBD2
j_gene: TRBJ2-3
CDR3nt: TGTGCCAGCAGTGACAGGGCGGGAGCAGATACGCAGTATTTT
CDR3aa: CASSDRAGADTQYF

v_gene: TRBV7-9
abundance: once
d_gene: -
j_gene: TRBJ1-3
CDR3nt: TGTGCCAGCAGCTTTAATACCCCTGGAAACACCATATATTTT
CDR3aa: CASSFNTPGNTIYF

v_gene: TRBV6-6
abundance: -
d_gene: -
j_gene: TRBJ1-5
CDR3nt: TGTGCCAGCACCTCACGAGGTAATCAGCCCCAGCATTTT
CDR3aa: CASTSRGNQPQHF

v_gene: TRBV7-9
abundance: -
d_gene: -
j_gene: TRBJ1-1
CDR3nt: TGTGCCAGCAGCATTCAGGGTACTGAAGCTTTCTTT
CDR3aa: CASSIQGTEAFF

v_gene: TRBV6-1
abundance: -
d_gene: -
j_gene: TRBJ1-5
CDR3nt: TGTGCCAGCATTTCTGGGGTTGGCAATCAGCCCCAGCATTTT
CDR3aa: CASISGVGNQPQHF

v_gene: TRBV6-4
abundance: -
d_gene: -
j_gene: TRBJ2-2
CDR3nt: TGTGCCAGCAGTGATGACACCTCAACCGGGGAGCTGTTTTTT
CDR3aa: CASSDDTSTGELFF

v_gene: TRBV11-2
abundance: -
d_gene: -
j_gene: TRBJ2-1
CDR3nt: TGTGCCAGCAGCTTGGCCGAGTTGGTGACCTCCGGGGACAATGAGCAGTTCTTC
CDR3aa: CASSLAELVTSGDNEQFF

v_gene: TRBV27
abundance: -
d_gene: -
j_gene: TRBJ2-2
CDR3nt: TGTGCCAGCAGTTTTTTACCGTCCACGACGAACACCGGGGAGCTGTTTTTT
CDR3aa: CASSFLPSTTNTGELFF

v_gene: TRBV28
abundance: -
d_gene: -
j_gene: TRBJ2-1
CDR3nt: TGTGCCAGCAGCCAGGGGTTTTCGTTCTTC
CDR3aa: CASSQGFSFF

v_gene: TRBV7-8
abundance: -
d_gene: TRBD1
j_gene: TRBJ2-2
CDR3nt: TGTGCCAGCAGCCAAGGGACAGCGAACACCGGGGAGCTGTTTTTT
CDR3aa: CASSQGTANTGELFF

v_gene: TRBV7-9
abundance: -
d_gene: TRBD1
j_gene: TRBJ2-3
CDR3nt: TGTGCCAGCAGGGGAGTGGACAGGGCGCAGTATTTT
CDR3aa: CASRGVDRAQYF

v_gene: TRBV30
abundance: -
d_gene: TRBD2
j_gene: TRBJ2-3
CDR3nt: TGTGCCTGGAGGAAAACTAGCGGGACGGCAGATACGCAGTATTTT
CDR3aa: CAWRKTSGTADTQYF

v_gene: TRBV15
abundance: -
d_gene: TRBD2
j_gene: TRBJ2-3
CDR3nt: TGTGCCACCAGCAGCACTAGCGGGAGCACAGATACGCAGTATTTT
CDR3aa: CATSSTSGSTDTQYF

v_gene: TRBV7-2
abundance: -
d_gene: -
j_gene: TRBJ1-2
CDR3nt: TGTGCCAGCAGCCCCCTTGGCCGGGATGGCTACACCTTC
CDR3aa: CASSPLGRDGYTF

v_gene: TRBV12-5
abundance: -
d_gene: TRBD1
j_gene: TRBJ2-1
CDR3nt: TGTGCTAGTGGTTTGGACAGGGGTCAAGTGAATGAGCAGTTCTTC
CDR3aa: CASGLDRGQVNEQFF

v_gene: TRBV6-4
abundance: -
d_gene: -
j_gene: TRBJ1-5
CDR3nt: TGTGCCAGCAGTGACTCGATGAAGAATCAGCCCCAGCATTTT
CDR3aa: CASSDSMKNQPQHF

v_gene: TRBV5-1
abundance: -
d_gene: TRBD1
j_gene: TRBJ2-7
CDR3nt: TGCGCCAGCAGCGTGACAGGGGGGGAGCAGTACTTC
CDR3aa: CASSVTGGEQYF

v_gene: TRBV6-6
abundance: -
d_gene: -
j_gene: TRBJ1-1
CDR3nt: TGTGCCAGCAGTTACCCGGCAGGGAAGTACACTGAAGCTTTCTTT
CDR3aa: CASSYPAGKYTEAFF

v_gene: TRBV4-1
abundance: -
d_gene: TRBD1
j_gene: TRBJ2-7
CDR3nt: TGCGCCAGCAGCCAACCGGAGACAGGGGCCTCGGAGCAGTACTTC
CDR3aa: CASSQPETGASEQYF

v_gene: TRBV5-6
abundance: -
d_gene: -
j_gene: TRBJ2-4
CDR3nt: TGTGCCAGCAGCTCCTGGACATCCTTAGCCAAAAACATTCAGTACTTC
CDR3aa: CASSSWTSLAKNIQYF

v_gene: TRBV4-3
abundance: -
d_gene: -
j_gene: TRBJ2-1
CDR3nt: TGCGCCAGCAGCCAAGACAGTTCTAGCTACAATGAGCAGTTCTTC
CDR3aa: CASSQDSSSYNEQFF

v_gene: TRBV28
abundance: -
d_gene: -
j_gene: TRBJ2-1
CDR3nt: TGTGCCAGCAGTTTGGGCGGGAAGGACTACAATGAGCAGTTCTTC
CDR3aa: CASSLGGKDYNEQFF

v_gene: TRBV29-1
abundance: -
d_gene: -
j_gene: TRBJ1-1
CDR3nt: TGCAGCGTATCGTCTATGGGTCTTGGCGCTTTCTTT
CDR3aa: CSVSSMGLGAFF

v_gene: TRBV6-1
abundance: medium-sized
d_gene: TRBD2
j_gene: TRBJ2-7
CDR3nt: TGTGCCAGCAGTGAAGGTGTAGGCGGGGGAGACGAGCAGTACTTC
CDR3aa: CASSEGVGGGDEQYF

v_gene: TRBV27
abundance: -
d_gene: -
j_gene: TRBJ2-3
CDR3nt: TGTGCCAGCAGTTTCCTACCGGGGAAACTGGCAGATACGCAGTATTTT
CDR3aa: CASSFLPGKLADTQYF

v_gene: TRBV4-1
abundance: -
d_gene: TRBD1
j_gene: TRBJ1-5
CDR3nt: TGCGCCAGCAGCCAAGACCCCCCCGGGACAGGGAACAATCAGCCCCAGCATTTT
CDR3aa: CASSQDPPGTGNNQPQHF